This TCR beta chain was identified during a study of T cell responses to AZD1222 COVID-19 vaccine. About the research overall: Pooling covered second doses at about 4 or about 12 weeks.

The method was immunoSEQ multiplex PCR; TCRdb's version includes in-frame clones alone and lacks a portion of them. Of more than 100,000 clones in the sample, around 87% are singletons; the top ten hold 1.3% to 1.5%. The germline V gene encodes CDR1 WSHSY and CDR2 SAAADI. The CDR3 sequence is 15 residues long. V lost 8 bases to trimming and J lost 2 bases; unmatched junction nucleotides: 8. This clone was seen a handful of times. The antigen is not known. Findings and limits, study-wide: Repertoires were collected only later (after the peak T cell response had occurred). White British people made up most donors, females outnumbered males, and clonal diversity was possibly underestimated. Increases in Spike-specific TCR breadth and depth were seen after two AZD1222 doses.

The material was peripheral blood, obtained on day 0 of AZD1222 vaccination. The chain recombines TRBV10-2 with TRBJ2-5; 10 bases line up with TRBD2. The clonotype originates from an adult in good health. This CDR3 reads CASDRSGGAQETQYF. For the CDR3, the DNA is TGCGCCAGCGATCGAAGCGGGGGGGCGCAAGAGACCCAGTACTTC.